This T cell receptor (beta chain) was obtained from a study of T cell repertoires in cytomegalovirus infection (dated by TCRdb to the late 2010s). About the investigation overall: Recently identified HLA-C-restricted CMV epitopes, whose presentation resists viral immunomodulation, were targeted by peptide stimulations together with well-studied HLA-B-restricted epitopes. Because public TCR beta signatures pointed to carriage of CMV infection together with the matching HLA type, the HLA type of each donor mattered for the analysis. Paper-wide results and their limitations: The ex vivo response was dominated by HLA-C-restricted CMV-specific TCR beta clonotypes, which also provided the single most frequent clonotype in two of eight donors. Carriers of CMV infection plus the relevant HLA type were discriminated by the cumulative frequency of public TCR beta family members in the study cohort and in an independent roughly 400-donor cohort.

The sample was run on an Illumina HiSeq 1500. TCRdb's own reprocessing of the public reads used fastp at Q25 and MiXCR and kept productive beta chains. For every CDR3 protein sequence, its rows merge into one entry that carries the most common genes and DNA. This sample comprises around 500,000 distinct CDR3 sequences, about 42% of them detected only once. About 41% of the sample is taken by the ten largest. Explained via the paper, the treatment or condition label denotes: in vitro stimulation with specific CMV peptide epitopes to enrich CMV-specific T cells. This clonotype was observed a few times. No cognate antigen has been identified for it. Per-nucleotide qualities are absent, and no much larger clonotype sits a single base away. Here the sequenced sample was cultured PBMCs, taken from culture after CMV antigen stimulation. The TCR comes from a human donor in good health (CMV status not recorded). Some clones in this sample may be carry-over from other donors' samples.

DNA sequence: TGTGCCAGCAGCTTAGAGCGGGGGTACAATGAGCAGTTCTTC. Its protein product is CASSLERGYNEQFF. The chain is encoded by TRBV7-2 joined to TRBJ2-1; the central 8 bases match TRBD2. From V the trimming removes 1 base and from J it removes 4 bases, while the gene matches leave 0 bases of the junction unaccounted for. In the germline V gene, CDR1 corresponds to SGHTA and CDR2 to FQGNSA. The CDR3, from cysteine to phenylalanine, totals 14 residues. Solely the CDR3 DNA is kept, with 42 bases framed from the first base.